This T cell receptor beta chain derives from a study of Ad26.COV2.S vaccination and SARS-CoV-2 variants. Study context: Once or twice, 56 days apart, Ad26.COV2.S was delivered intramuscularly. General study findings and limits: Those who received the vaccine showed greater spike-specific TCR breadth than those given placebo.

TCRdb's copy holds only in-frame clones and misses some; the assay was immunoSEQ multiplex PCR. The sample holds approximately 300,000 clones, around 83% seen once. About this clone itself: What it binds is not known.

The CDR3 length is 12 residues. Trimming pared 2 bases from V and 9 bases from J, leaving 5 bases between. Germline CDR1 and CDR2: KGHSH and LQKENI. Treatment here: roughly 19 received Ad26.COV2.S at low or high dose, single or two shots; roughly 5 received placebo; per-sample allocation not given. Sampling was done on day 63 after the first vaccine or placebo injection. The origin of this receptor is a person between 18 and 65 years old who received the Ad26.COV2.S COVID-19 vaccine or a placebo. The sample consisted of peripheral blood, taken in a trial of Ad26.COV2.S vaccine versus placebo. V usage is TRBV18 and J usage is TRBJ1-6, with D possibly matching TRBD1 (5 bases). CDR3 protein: CASSPGGSPLHF. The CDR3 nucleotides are TGTGCCAGCTCACCAGGGGGTTCACCCCTCCACTTT.